This T cell receptor (beta chain) was captured in a study of regulatory T cells in long-lasting Graves disease listed by TCRdb under 2021. Context from the whole study: Antithyroid drugs had been taken for less than 3 months by newly diagnosed Graves' disease patients. Peripheral blood TCR sequencing and RNA sequencing compared persistent Graves' disease patients with newly diagnosed Graves' disease patients. The study was registered as a clinical trial and conducted in China. TCR sequencing covered about 13 persistent and roughly 20 newly diagnosed Graves' disease patients, around 33 samples in total. The investigation overall reported the following: The authors noted that the small sample size was a limitation that may lower accuracy. Only peripheral blood was studied, because thyroid tissue, the primary lesion, was inaccessible. Lower TCR Shannon entropy and fewer highly expanded clones were observed in persistent Graves' disease patients than in newly diagnosed patients, which suggested clonal expansion. Sequencing and analysis were limited to the TCR beta chain. Preferential use of TRBV28, TRBJ1-2 and TRBJ2-5 was observed in persistent disease, whereas TRBV20-1 and TRBJ2-1 were favored in newly diagnosed disease. Persistent patients shared more public clonotypes among themselves (more than 2,500) than newly diagnosed patients did (about 970).

Taken with the paper, the label for time point translates to: newly diagnosed GD, antithyroid drugs for less than 3 months. RNA was extracted from PBMCs in TRIzol for both TCR sequencing and RNA sequencing. The diagnosis of Graves' disease was made according to American Thyroid Association guidelines. Recruitment of patients was carried out at an endocrinology department in Xi'an, China. From each patient, 7.5 to 10 milliliters of peripheral blood was collected into an EDTA anticoagulant tube. PBMCs were isolated by Ficoll Paque Plus density gradient separation without further T cell sorting. An Agilent 2100 Bioanalyzer and agarose gel were used to check RNA quality, while a NanoDrop 2000 measured RNA concentration. Library preparation employed multiplex PCR. Sequencing used an Illumina HiSeq 4000. TCR beta libraries were built with iRepertoire HTBI primers and Arm-PCR amplification of CDR3 regions. Before sequencing, the PCR products went through gel purification. From the authors' description of their analysis: Across samples, around 62 TRBV and roughly 15 TRBJ segments were identified and used for gene usage analysis of CDR3 amino acid clonotypes. Filtered high-quality paired reads were merged into contigs using COPE and FqMerger. BLAST was used to align contigs to IMGT TRBV, TRBD and TRBJ reference genes, with CDR3 defined following IMGT. Highly expanded clones were defined as clonotypes with a frequency above 0.1%. Repertoire diversity was measured by Shannon entropy, and V-J evenness by the Gini coefficient. A clonotype was considered public if more than one individual shared it. TCRdb reprocessed the public reads (quality trimming at Q25 with fastp, clone calling with MiXCR) and kept in-frame beta chains. Rows are combined by CDR3 protein, so each entry shows the most common genes and DNA. These V and J calls originate from TCRdb's pipeline instead of the authors' own analysis. The sample table contains 350,000 to 500,000 distinct CDR3 sequences; only one count was recorded for about 17% of them. Jointly, the top ten make up around 11% of the sample.

In the germline V gene (reference sequence), CDR1 corresponds to LNHNV and CDR2 to YYDKDF. Germline trimming: 5 bases from V, 6 bases from J; junction bases outside gene matches: 6. Its CDR3 holds 15 amino acids, cysteine through phenylalanine. Just the 45-base CDR3 DNA is kept, in frame starting at base 1. This clonotype was seen only a few times. This receptor's antigen is unknown. No qualities accompany the bases; no much larger clone lies one base away. This sample was also put to use in a study of T cells in Graves' hyperthyroidism and ophthalmopathy. As noted in the second study: Graves' hyperthyroidism was defined as stable when no progression to ophthalmopathy occurred over 18 months of follow-up. The hyperthyroidism patients were between 18 and 65 years old and newly diagnosed, with a disease duration of less than 2 months. Any patient with an uncontrolled infection, another autoimmune disease, pregnancy or lactation was excluded. Diagnoses relied on clinical symptoms, serum thyroxine and TRAb, thyroid ultrasound and orbital computed tomography. The TCR CDR3 was subjected to a first round of RT-PCR using the HTBI primer set and the Qiagen OneStep RT-PCR kit. Most expanded thyroid clonotypes (frequency above 0.001) were also detected in blood, suggesting blood repertoires may reflect thyroid immune responses. Ophthalmopathy was separated from stable hyperthyroidism by a 13 V-J signature model, with over 85% sensitivity and roughly 81% specificity obtained in cross-validation and 80%/75% obtained in testing. In validation, the model predicted progression to ophthalmopathy a median of about 6.5 months before onset, with roughly 68% sensitivity and about 72% specificity. To identify distinguishing TCR V-J signatures, a discovery cohort of 100 patients was used, comprising roughly 45 with Graves' ophthalmopathy and 57 with stable Graves' hyperthyroidism. Whether ophthalmopathy could be predicted prospectively was tested in an independent validation cohort made up of about 20 hyperthyroidism patients plus 17 patients who later progressed to ophthalmopathy. For training and testing, the roughly 97 patients in the discovery cohort were randomly divided in a 7:3 ratio. In about 6 Graves' hyperthyroidism patients, the study also compared T-cell repertoires from thyroid tissue with T-cell repertoires from blood. Following sampling, methimazole starting at 30 mg daily was given to hyperthyroidism patients, and high-dose intravenous methylprednisolone was given to ophthalmopathy patients. Libraries were constructed in a second round of multiplex PCR, after which size selection and purification were performed. Libraries were sequenced paired-end with 100 bp reads on an Illumina HiSeq2000. SOAPnuke was used to process the raw data, throwing out any read that contained adapters or uncalled bases, had a mean Phred below 15, or lacked an exact constant-primer or identifier match. High-quality paired reads were merged using COPE v1.2.5, and each unique nucleotide sequence was defined as a clonotype. Clonotypes were aligned to IMGT TRBV, TRBD and TRBJ reference segments using MiTCR v1.1. Only V-J combinations with frequency above 0.0001, covering 99% to 99.2% of repertoires, were analysed. The TCS score was defined as the ratio of F50 (clonal expansion) to E x V (chaos), calculated using BLOSUM62-based TCRdist between CDR3 peptides within each V-J. Welch's t-statistics and random forest reduced roughly 540 V-J features to under 15, which were used in a naive Bayes classifier (R e1071). Sample size was not statistically predetermined, and blinding of investigators to group allocation was not performed. The paper reports TCR Vbeta CDR3 sequencing of over 120 peripheral blood samples: fewer than 50 ophthalmopathy, roughly 74 hyperthyroidism and around 17 progressor patients.

This sequence uses TRBV15 and TRBJ2-2; TRBD2 fits 10 bases in the junction. The source is a woman in her 30s with Graves disease. Donor details come from another sample of the same person, matched by shared clones. This material consisted of peripheral blood mononuclear cells (PBMCs), taken at new diagnosis, from a patient treated with antithyroid drugs. DNA sequence: TGTGCCACCAGCGCCCTAGCGGGGGTCGCCGGGGAGCTGTTTTTT. Its product reads: CATSALAGVAGELFF.